This TCR beta chain was obtained from a study of blood T cell repertoires in COVID-19. About the study: COVID-19 samples, acute and convalescent, were from the United States, Italy and Spain. PBMCs, B-cell-depleted T cells, or T cells provided the cDNA or gDNA that made up the material.

V shed 6 bases and J shed 3 bases, with 9 bases lying between them. CDR1 is DFQATT, CDR2 SNEGSKA, per germline (reference sequence). CDR3 size: 11 residues. How the authors handled the data: The authors estimated nucleated cell counts from reference gene primer amplification. TCRdb keeps only in-frame clones here, not all; method: immunoSEQ multiplex PCR. V and J calls plus clone size are reproduced from that table; the DNA served to infer D and trimming. The table lists 150,000 to 200,000 clones, 70% to 90% of them singletons, with approximately 2% in the top ten. Material for sequencing was peripheral blood. This receptor was taken from a man aged 18 to 29 who had recovered from COVID-19. The chain uses TRBV20-1 and TRBJ2-7, with D uncertain. CDR3 DNA sequence: TGCAGTGCCGGTCCAGGCTACGAGCAGTACTTC. Its translation: CSAGPGYEQYF.